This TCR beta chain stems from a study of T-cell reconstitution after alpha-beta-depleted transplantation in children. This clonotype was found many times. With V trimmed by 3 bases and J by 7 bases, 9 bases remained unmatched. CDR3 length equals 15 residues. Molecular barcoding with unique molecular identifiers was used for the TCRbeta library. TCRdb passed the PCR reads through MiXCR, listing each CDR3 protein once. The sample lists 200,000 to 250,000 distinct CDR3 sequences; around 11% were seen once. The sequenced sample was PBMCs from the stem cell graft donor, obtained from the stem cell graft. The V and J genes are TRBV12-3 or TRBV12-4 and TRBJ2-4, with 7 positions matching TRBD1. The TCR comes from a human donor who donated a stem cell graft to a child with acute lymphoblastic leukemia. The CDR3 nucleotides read TGTGCCAGCAGTTTGCCGACAGGGAAGGTGAACATTCAGTACTTC. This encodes CASSLPTGKVNIQYF.